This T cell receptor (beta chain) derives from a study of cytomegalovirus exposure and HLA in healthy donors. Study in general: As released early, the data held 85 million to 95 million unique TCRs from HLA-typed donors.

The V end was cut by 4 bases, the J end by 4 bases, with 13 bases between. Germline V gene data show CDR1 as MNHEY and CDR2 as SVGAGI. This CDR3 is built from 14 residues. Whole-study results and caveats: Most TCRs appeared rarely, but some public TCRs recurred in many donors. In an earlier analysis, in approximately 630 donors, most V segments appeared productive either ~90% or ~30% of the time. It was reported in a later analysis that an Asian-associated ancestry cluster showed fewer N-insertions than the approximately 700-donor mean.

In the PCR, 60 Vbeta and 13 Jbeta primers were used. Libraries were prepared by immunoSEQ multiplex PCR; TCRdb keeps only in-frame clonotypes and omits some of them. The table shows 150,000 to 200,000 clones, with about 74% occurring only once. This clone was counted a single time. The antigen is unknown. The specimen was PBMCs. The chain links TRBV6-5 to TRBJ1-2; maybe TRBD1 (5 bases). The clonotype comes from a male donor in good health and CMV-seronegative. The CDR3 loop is CASSSGQGIYGYTF. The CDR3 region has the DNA TGTGCCAGCAGTTCGGGTCAGGGAATCTATGGCTACACCTTC.